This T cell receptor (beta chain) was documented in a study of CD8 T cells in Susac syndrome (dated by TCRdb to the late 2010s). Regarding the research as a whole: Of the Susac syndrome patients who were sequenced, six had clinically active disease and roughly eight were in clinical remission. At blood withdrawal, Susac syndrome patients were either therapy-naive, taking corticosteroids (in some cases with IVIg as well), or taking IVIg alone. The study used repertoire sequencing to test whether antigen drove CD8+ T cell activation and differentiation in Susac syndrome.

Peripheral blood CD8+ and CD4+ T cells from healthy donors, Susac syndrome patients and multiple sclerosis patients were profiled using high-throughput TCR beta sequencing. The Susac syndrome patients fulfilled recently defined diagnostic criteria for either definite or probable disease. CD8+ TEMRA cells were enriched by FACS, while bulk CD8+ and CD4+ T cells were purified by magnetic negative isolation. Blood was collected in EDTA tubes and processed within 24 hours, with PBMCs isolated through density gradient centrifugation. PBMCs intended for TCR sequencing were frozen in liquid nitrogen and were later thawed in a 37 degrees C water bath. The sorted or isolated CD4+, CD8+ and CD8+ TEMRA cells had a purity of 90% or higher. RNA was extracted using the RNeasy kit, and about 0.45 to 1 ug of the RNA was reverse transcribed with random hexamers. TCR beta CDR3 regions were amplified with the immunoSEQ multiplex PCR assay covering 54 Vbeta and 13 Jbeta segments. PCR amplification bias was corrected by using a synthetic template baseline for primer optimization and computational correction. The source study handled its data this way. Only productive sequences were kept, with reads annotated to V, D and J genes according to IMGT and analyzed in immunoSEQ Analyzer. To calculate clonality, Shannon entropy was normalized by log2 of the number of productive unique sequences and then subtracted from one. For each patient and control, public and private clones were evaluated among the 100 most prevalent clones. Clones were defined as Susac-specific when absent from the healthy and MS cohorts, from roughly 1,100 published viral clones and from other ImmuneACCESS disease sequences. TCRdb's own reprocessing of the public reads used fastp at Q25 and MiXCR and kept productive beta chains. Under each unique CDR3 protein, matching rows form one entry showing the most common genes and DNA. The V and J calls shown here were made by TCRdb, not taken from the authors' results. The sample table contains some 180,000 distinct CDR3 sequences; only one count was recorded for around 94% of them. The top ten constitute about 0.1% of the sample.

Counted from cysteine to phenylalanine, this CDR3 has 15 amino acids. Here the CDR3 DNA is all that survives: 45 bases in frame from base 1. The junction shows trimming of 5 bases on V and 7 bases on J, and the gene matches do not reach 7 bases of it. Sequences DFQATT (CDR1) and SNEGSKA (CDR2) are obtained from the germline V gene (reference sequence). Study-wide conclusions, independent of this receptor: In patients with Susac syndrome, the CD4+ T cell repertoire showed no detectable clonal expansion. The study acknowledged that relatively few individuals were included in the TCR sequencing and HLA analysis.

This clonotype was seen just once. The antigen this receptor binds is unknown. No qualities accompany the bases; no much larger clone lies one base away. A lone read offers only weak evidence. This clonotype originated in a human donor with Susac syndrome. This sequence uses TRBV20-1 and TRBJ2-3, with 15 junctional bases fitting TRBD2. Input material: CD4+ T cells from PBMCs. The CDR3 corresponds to CSAGAGTSGRYTQYF. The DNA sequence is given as TGCAGTGCTGGCGCCGGGACTAGCGGGAGGTATACGCAGTATTTT.